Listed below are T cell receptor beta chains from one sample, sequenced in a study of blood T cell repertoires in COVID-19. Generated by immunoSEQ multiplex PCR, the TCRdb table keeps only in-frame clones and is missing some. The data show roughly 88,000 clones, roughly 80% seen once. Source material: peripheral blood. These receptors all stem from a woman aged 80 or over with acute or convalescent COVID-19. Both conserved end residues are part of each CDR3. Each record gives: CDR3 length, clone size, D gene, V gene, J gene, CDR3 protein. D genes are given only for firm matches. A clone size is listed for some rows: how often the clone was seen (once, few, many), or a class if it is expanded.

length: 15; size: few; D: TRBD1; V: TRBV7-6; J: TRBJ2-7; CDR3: CASSPEGQGRYEQYF
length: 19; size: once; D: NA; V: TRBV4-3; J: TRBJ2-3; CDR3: CASSQDQTRTSKGADTQYF
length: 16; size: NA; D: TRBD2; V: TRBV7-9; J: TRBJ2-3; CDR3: CASSLGASGWTDTQYF
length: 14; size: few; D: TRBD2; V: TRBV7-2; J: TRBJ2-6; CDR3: CASSPGGQAEVLTF
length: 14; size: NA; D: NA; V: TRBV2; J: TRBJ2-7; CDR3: CASSVTRSENEQYF
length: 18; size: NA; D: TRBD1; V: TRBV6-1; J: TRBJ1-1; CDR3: CASSEGSWTGVSNTEAFF
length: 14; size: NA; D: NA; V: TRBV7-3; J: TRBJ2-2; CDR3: CASTSTAGTGELFF
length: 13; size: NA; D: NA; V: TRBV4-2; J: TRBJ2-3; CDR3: CASSQDQEGTQYF
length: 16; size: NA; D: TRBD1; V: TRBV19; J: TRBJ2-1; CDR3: CASSMDRGHDGGEQFF
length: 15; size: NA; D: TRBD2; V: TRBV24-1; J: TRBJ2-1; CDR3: CATSAGTSANNEQFF
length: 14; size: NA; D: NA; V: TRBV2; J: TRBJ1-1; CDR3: CASRVRGRDTEAFF
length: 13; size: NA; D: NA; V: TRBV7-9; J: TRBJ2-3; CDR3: CASSLSLPDTQYF
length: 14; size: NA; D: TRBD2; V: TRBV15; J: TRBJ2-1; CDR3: CATSRDGGNNEQFF
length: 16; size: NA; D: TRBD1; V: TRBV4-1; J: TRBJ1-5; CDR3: CASSAETGVSRQPQHF
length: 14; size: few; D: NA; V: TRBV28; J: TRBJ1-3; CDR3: CASYGWGGGNTIYF
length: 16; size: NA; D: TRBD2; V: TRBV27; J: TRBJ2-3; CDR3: CASRLYGAGGTDTQYF
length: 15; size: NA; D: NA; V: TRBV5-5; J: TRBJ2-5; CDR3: CASSPTATYQETQYF
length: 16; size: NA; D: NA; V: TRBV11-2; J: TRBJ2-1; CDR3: CASSLRLASSYNEQFF
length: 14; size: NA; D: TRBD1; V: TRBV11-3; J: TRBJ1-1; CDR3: CASSFRDSNTEAFF
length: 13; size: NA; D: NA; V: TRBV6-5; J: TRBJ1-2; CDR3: CASRRGGVYGYTF
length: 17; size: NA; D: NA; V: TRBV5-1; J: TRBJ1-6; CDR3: CASRGGAGDSYNSPLHF
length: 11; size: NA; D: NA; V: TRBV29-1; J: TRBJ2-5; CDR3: CSVESQETQYF
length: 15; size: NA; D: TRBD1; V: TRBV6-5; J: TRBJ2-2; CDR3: CASSQGGANTGELFF
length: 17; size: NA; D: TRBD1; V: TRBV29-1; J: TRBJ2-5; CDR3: CSVEIRTGLGYQETQYF
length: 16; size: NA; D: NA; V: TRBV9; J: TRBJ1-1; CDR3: CASSPQPGREGAEAFF
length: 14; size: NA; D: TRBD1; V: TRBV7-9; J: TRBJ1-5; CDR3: CASSPRQGQGPQHF
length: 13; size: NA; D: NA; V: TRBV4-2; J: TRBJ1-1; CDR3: CASSQDGGTEAFF
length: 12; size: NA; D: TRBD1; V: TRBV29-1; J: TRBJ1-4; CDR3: CSSRTGEEKLFF
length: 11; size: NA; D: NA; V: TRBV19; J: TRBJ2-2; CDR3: CATAGVRELFF
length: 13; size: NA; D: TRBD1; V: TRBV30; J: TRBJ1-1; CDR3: CAWSQQGPTEAFF
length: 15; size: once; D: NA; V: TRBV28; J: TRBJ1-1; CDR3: CASTSYGQKNTEAFF
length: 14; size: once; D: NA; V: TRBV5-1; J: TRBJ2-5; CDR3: CASSVGTYEETQYF
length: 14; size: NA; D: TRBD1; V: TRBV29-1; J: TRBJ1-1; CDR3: CSAPGTGMNTEAFF
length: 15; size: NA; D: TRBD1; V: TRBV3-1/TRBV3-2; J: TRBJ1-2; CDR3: CASSQGGQGWSGYTF
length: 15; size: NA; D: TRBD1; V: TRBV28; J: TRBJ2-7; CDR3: CASSPTGGKFYEQYF
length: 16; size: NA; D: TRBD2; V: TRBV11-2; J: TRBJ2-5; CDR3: CASSLGASGGQETQYF
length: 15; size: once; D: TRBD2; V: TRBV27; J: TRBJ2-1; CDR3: CASSPRTSGSNEQFF
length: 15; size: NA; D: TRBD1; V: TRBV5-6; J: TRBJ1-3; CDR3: CASSLPGQGGNTIYF
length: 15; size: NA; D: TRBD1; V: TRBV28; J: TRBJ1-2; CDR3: CASRRQQGVLRGYTF
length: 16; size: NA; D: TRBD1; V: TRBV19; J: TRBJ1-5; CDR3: CASSIVGDRASQPQHF
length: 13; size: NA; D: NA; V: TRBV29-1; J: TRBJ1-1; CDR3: CSVVTLKNTEAFF
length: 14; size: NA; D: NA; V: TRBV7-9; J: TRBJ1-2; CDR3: CASSSTRSSHGYTF
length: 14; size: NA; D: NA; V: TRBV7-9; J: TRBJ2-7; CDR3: CASSQPDSSYEQYF
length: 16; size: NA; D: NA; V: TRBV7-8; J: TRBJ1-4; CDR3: CASSEPLGGADEKLFF
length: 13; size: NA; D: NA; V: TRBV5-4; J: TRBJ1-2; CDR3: CASSPQEFYGYTF
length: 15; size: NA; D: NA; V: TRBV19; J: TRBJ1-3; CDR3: CASSIDRLQGHTIYF
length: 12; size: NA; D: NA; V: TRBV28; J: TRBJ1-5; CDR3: CASGAGNQPQHF
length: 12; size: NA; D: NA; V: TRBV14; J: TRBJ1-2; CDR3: CASSPGNYGYTF